This T cell receptor beta chain was found in a study of T-cell reconstitution after alpha-beta-depleted transplantation in children. Regarding the study as a whole: Newly made T cells mostly supplied T-cell counts and diversity one year after transplant. Several hundred expanded graft clones reportedly supplied alpha-beta T cells about two months after transplant.

This clonotype appeared many times. What it binds is not known. During its preparation, the TCRbeta library received unique molecular identifiers. Via MiXCR, TCRdb re-called the PCR reads, giving one row per CDR3 protein. The sample carries 200,000 to 250,000 distinct CDR3 sequences, approximately 7% recorded once. V dropped 0 bases and J dropped 3 bases, with 14 bases sitting between them. The CDR3 loop spans 16 amino acids. Per germline, CDR1 SGDLS and CDR2 YYNGEE. The chain recombines TRBV9 with TRBJ2-3; tentatively, D is TRBD1 or TRBD2 (5 bases each). Specimen: PBMCs, collected before TCRalphabeta/CD19-depleted stem cell transplant. This TCR came from a boy aged 2 to 10 with acute lymphoblastic leukemia, due to receive a stem cell transplant. The DNA of the CDR3 is TGTGCCAGCAGCGTAGGTGGGGGAATCTTTACAGATACGCAGTATTTT. It specifies CASSVGGGIFTDTQYF.